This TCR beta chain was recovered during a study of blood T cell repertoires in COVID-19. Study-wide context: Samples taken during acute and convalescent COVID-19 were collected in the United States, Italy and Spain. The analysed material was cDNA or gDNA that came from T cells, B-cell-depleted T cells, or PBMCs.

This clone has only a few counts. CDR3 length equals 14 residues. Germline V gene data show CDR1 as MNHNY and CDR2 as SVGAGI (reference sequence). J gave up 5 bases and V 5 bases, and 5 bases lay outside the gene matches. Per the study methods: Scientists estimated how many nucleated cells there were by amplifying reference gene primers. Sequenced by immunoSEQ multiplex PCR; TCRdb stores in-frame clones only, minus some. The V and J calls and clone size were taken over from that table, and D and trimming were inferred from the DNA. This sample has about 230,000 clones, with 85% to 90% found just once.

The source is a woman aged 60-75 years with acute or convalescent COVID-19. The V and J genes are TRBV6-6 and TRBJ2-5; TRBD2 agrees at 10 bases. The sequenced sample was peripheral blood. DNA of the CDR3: TGTGCCAGCAGTCCTAGCGGGAGATGGGAGACCCAGTACTTC. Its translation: CASSPSGRWETQYF.